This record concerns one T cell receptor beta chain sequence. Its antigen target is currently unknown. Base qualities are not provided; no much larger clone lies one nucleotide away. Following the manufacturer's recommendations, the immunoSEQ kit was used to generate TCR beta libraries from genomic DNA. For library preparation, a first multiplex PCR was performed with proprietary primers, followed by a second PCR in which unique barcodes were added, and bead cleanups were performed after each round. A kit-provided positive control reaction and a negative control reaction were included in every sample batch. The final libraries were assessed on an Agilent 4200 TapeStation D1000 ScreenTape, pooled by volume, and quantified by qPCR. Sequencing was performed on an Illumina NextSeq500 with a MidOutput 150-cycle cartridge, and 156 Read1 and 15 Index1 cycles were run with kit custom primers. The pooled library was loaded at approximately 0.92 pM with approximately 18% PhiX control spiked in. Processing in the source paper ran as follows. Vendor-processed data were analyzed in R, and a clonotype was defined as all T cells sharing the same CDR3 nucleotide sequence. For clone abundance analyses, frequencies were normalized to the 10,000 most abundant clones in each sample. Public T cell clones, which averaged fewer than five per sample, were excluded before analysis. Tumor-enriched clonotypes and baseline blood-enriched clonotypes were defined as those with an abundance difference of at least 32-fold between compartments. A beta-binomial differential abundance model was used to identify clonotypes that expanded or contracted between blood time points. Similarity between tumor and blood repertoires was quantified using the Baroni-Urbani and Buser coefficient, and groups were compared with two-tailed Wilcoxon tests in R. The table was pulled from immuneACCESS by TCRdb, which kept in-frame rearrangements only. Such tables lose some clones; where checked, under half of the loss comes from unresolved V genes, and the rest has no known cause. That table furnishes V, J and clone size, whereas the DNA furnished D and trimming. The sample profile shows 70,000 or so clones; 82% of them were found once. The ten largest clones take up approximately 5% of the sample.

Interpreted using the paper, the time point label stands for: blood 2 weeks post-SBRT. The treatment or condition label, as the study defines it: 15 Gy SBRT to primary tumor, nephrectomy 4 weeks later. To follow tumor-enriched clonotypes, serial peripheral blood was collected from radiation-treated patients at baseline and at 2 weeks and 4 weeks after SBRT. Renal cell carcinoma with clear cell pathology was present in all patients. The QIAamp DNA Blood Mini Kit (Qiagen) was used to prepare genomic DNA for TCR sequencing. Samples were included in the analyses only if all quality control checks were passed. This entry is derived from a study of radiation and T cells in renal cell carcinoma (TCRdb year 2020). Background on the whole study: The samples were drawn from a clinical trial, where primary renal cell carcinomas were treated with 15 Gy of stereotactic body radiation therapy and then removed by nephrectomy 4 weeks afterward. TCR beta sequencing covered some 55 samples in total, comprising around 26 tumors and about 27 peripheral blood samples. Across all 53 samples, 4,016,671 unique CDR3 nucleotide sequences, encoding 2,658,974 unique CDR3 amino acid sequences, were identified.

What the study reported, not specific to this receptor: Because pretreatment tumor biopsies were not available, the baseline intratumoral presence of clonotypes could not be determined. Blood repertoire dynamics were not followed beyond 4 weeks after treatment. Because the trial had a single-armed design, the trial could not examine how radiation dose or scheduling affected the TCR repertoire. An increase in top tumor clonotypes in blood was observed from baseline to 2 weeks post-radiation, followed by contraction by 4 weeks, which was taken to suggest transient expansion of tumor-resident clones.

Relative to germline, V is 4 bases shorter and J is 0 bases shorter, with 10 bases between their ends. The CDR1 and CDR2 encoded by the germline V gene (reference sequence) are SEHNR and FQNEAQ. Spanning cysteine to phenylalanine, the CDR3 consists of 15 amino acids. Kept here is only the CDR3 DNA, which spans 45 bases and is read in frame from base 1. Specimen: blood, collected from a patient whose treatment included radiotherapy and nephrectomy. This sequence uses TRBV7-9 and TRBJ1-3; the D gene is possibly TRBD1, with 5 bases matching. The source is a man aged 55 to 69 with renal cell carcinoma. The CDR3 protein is CASSSQEDSGNTIYF. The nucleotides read TGTGCCAGCAGCTCACAGGAAGACTCTGGAAACACCATATATTTT.